The 29 T cell receptor beta chains below were found in one sample sequenced in a study of T cells in localized non-small cell lung cancer. Data came from immunoSEQ multiplex PCR; TCRdb stores just in-frame clones and leaves some out. The data show around 41,000 clones, around 86% seen once. The specimen was peripheral blood, collected before any cancer treatment. Every receptor here comes from a man between 40 and 75 years old with stage I lung adenocarcinoma.

The chain uses TRBV18 and TRBJ2-3; TRBD2 agrees at 13 bases. The CDR3 contains 17 residues. Germline CDR1 KGHSH, CDR2 LQKENI. Trimming at V came to 0 bases and at J to 5 bases, leaving 5 bases not matched to a gene. CDR3: CASSPPGLAGRVDTQYF. DNA for the CDR3: TGTGCCAGCTCACCACCGGGACTAGCGGGGAGAGTAGATACGCAGTATTTT.

V is TRBV18 and J is TRBJ2-7; 7 bases fit TRBD2. Germline CDR1 KGHSH, CDR2 LQKENI. The CDR3 totals 15 residues. The V segment lost 3 bases and the J segment 6 bases; nucleotides outside the gene matches: 11. This CDR3 reads CASSPGLGKILEQYF. The CDR3 region has the DNA TGTGCCAGCTCACCCGGACTAGGCAAGATCCTCGAGCAGTACTTC.

The V call is TRBV28, the J call TRBJ2-7; 7 bases map to TRBD1. CDR3 length equals 13 residues. V trimming: 6 bases; J trimming: 3 bases; junction bases outside the gene matches: 5. Per the germline V gene, CDR1 is MDHEN and CDR2 is SYDVKM. The CDR3: CASREGQYYEQYF. The CDR3 coding sequence is TGTGCCAGCAGAGAGGGACAGTACTACGAGCAGTACTTC.

This clone was seen a handful of times. The rearrangement uses TRBV11-2 and TRBJ1-2, with 12 positions matching TRBD1. Germline-derived CDR1 and CDR2 are SGHAT and FQNNGV. The V and J ends lost 4 bases and 0 bases, in that order; junction bases with no gene match: 9. This CDR3 spans 18 amino acids. The CDR3 here is CASSSYRDRGRANYGYTF. In DNA form, the CDR3 reads TGTGCCAGCAGCTCATACCGGGACAGGGGGCGAGCTAACTATGGCTACACCTTC.

J is TRBJ2-5 and V is TRBV29-1, with D possibly TRBD1 on 6 matching bases. The CDR3 covers 11 residues. CDR1 and CDR2 (germline): SQVTM, ANQGSEA. V gave up 6 bases and J gave up 4 bases, with 9 bases separating them. CDR3 residues: CSVNRVETQYF. The CDR3 DNA reads as TGCAGCGTCAACAGGGTAGAGACCCAGTACTTC.

This clone was counted a single time. The chain combines TRBV11-3 with TRBJ2-1, with D unresolved. The CDR3 has 14 amino acids. Germline CDR1 SGHNT, CDR2 YENEEA. Trimming removed 4 bases from V and 4 bases from J, with 11 bases in between. The CDR3 here is CASSSTHPYNEQFF. The CDR3 coding sequence is TGTGCCAGCAGCTCAACTCATCCGTACAATGAGCAGTTCTTC.

The chain combines TRBV18 with TRBJ2-7, with TRBD1 matching over 12 bases. J was trimmed by 7 bases and V by 6 bases; bases with no gene match: 7. Looked up from germline, CDR1 is KGHSH and CDR2 is LQKENI. The CDR3 is 14 amino acids. In nucleotides, the CDR3 is TGTGCCAGCTCTCCGGGACAGGGGGCGCTTGAGCAGTACTTC. Translation gives CASSPGQGALEQYF. Supplemented by reference TRBV18 and TRBJ2-7, the full variable domain reads NAGVMQNPRHLVRRRGQEARLRCSPMKGHSHVYWYRQLPEEGLKFMVYLQKENIIDESGMPKERFSAEFPKEGPSILRIQQVVRGDSAAYFCASSPGQGALEQYFGPGTRLTVT.

The rearrangement links TRBV29-1 to TRBJ2-7; D might be TRBD2 (6 bases). Germline V gene lookup returns CDR1 SQVTM and CDR2 ANQGSEA. The CDR3 runs 17 residues. V lost 4 bases and J lost 3, with 25 bases in between. The CDR3 protein is CSVARAGQTTRGYEQYF. In DNA, the CDR3 is TGCAGCGTTGCCCGGGCGGGGCAGACAACCCGAGGCTACGAGCAGTACTTC.

V and J are TRBV6-6 and TRBJ2-7; TRBD1 matches 9 bases. V lost 6 bases and J lost 2; bases outside the gene matches: 5. Per germline, CDR1 MNHNY and CDR2 SVGAGI (reference sequence). This CDR3 is 14 amino acids long. The CDR3 DNA reads TGTGCCAGCAGCGCCGGGACAGGGACCTACGAGCAGTACTTC. Amino acids: CASSAGTGTYEQYF.

The V gene is TRBV7-9, the J gene TRBJ1-4; a possible D gene is TRBD1 (6 bases). V was clipped by 7 bases and J by 7 bases, with 16 bases between them. Germline CDR1 and CDR2: SEHNR and FQNEAQ (reference sequence). The CDR3 is made up of 14 amino acids. CDR3 nucleotide sequence: TGTGCCAGCACCTCAGAACCCAGGGGTGAAAAACTGTTTTTT. Translating gives CASTSEPRGEKLFF.

This clone came up once. This sequence joins TRBV10-3 and TRBJ2-7, with unresolved D. Germline values: CDR1 ENHRY, CDR2 SYGVKD. Trimming pared 10 bases from V and 1 base from J, leaving 11 bases between. The CDR3 spans 12 residues. The CDR3: CATGRDSYEQYF. The CDR3 DNA reads TGTGCCACCGGACGCGATTCCTACGAGCAGTACTTC.

CDR3 in amino acids: CASSQEAVVGNSPLHF. The DNA for the CDR3 is TGCGCCAGCAGCCAAGAGGCGGTTGTGGGGAATTCACCCCTCCACTTT. V is TRBV4-3 and J is TRBJ1-6; no firm D call. The V end was cut by 0 bases, the J end by 7 bases, with 13 bases between. Germline V gives CDR1 LGHNA, CDR2 YSLEER. The CDR3 length is 16 residues.

The chain joins TRBV27 to TRBJ2-2; 14 bases agree with TRBD2. Trimming at V came to 5 bases and at J to 5 bases, leaving 10 bases not matched to a gene. Germline V CDR1 and CDR2: MNHEY, SMNVEV (reference sequence). The CDR3 length is 18 residues. In DNA, the CDR3 is TGTGCCAGCAGTCCCCTGACTAGCGGGAGGGCCTGGACCGGGGAGCTGTTTTTT. Protein product: CASSPLTSGRAWTGELFF.

V usage is TRBV6-6 and J usage is TRBJ2-1, with TRBD1 matching 7 bases. The V gene's germline CDR1 is MNHNY and CDR2 SVGAGI (reference sequence). CDR3 length: 15 residues. V lost 3 bases and J lost 6; bases outside the gene matches: 8. The CDR3 loop reads CASSYRDSLINEQFF. As DNA, the CDR3 is TGTGCCAGCAGTTATCGGGACAGCCTCATCAATGAGCAGTTCTTC.

The chain links TRBV28 to TRBJ1-4; TRBD1 matches 7 bases. The CDR3 runs to 16 residues. Losses at the gene ends were 2 bases for V and 5 bases for J; bases not matched to a gene: 8. Per germline, CDR1 MDHEN and CDR2 SYDVKM. The CDR3, as DNA: TGTGCCAGCAGTTTAGCTGGGACAGCAGAGAATGAAAAACTGTTTTTT. It is translated as CASSLAGTAENEKLFF.

The chain carries TRBV6-1 and TRBJ1-3; D remains unclear. Trimming pared 0 bases from V and 4 bases from J, leaving 7 bases between. CDR3 length: 14 residues. Germline values: CDR1 MNHNS, CDR2 SASEGT. The CDR3 DNA sequence: TGTGCCAGCAGTGAAGCAGGCGCGGGAAACACCATATATTTT. Its protein is CASSEAGAGNTIYF.

CDR3 protein: CASSELTGTNYEQYF. For the CDR3, the DNA is TGTGCCAGCAGTGAATTGACAGGCACAAACTACGAGCAGTACTTC. The V and J genes are TRBV6-1 and TRBJ2-7; D may be TRBD1 (6 bases). Germline loops: CDR1 MNHNS, CDR2 SASEGT. The CDR3 length is 15 residues. The germline V and J ends were trimmed by 2 bases and 3 bases, with 14 bases remaining between them.

The rearrangement uses TRBV5-1 and TRBJ1-3; 7 nucleotides agree with TRBD1. Trimming removed 0 bases from V and 3 bases from J; junction bases left unmatched: 3. This CDR3 spans 15 amino acids. Per the germline V gene, CDR1 is SGHRS and CDR2 is YFSETQ. For the CDR3, the DNA is TGCGCCAGCAGCTTGGTACAGGGGAGTGGAAACACCATATATTTT. Residues: CASSLVQGSGNTIYF.

The rearrangement links TRBV5-1 to TRBJ2-7; the D gene is possibly TRBD1 (5 bases). The CDR3 spans 13 residues. Germline CDR1 and CDR2: SGHRS and YFSETQ. V was pared by 2 bases and J by 4 bases, with 10 bases between. The CDR3 spells CASSLTGSYEQYF. Here the CDR3 DNA reads TGCGCCAGCAGCTTAACAGGATCGTACGAGCAGTACTTC.

The chain employs TRBV4-3 and TRBJ2-7; TRBD1 matches 8 bases. Germline V CDR1 and CDR2: LGHNA, YSLEER. Germline trimming cut 4 bases from V and 3 bases from J; bases unmatched to any gene: 8. The CDR3 has 15 amino acids. This CDR3 reads CASSLGTGWDYEQYF. CDR3 sequence (DNA): TGCGCCAGCAGCCTTGGGACAGGCTGGGACTACGAGCAGTACTTC.

The rearrangement uses TRBV19 and TRBJ2-5; D gene uncertain. Germline CDR1 is LNHDA and CDR2 is SQIVND (reference sequence). CDR3 length: 13 amino acids. V lost 5 bases and J lost 2, with 9 bases in between. The CDR3 loop is CASSPPEQETQYF. CDR3 sequence (DNA): TGTGCCAGTAGTCCCCCAGAACAAGAGACCCAGTACTTC.

This clone was counted a few times. This rearrangement joins TRBV2 to TRBJ1-4; D call uncertain. V was clipped by 1 base and J by 4 bases, with 22 bases between them. Germline lookup yields CDR1 SNHLY and CDR2 FYNNEI. This CDR3 has 19 amino acids. For the CDR3, the DNA is TGTGCCAGCAGTGAAGTTCCCCCGGGATCCTTCTCCTTTAATGAAAAACTGTTTTTT. It encodes CASSEVPPGSFSFNEKLFF.

On this clone itself: This same CDR3 is encoded by further DNA sequences in the sample. The V call is TRBV15, the J call TRBJ1-5; D unclear. The CDR3 contains 15 residues. Trimming removed 0 bases from V and 1 base from J, with 7 bases in between. CDR1 and CDR2 from the germline V gene are LNHNV and YYDKDF (reference sequence). CDR3 sequence: CATSRDPGSNQPQHF. The DNA of the CDR3 is TGTGCCACCAGCAGAGATCCCGGGAGCAATCAGCCCCAGCATTTT.

The chain combines TRBV19 with TRBJ2-5; 8 nucleotides agree with TRBD1. The CDR3 is 13 amino acids. The V gene end was trimmed by 5 bases and the J gene end by 7 bases; junction bases not matched to a gene: 6. Germline-derived CDR1 and CDR2 are LNHDA and SQIVND (reference sequence). Written as DNA, the CDR3 is TGTGCCAGTAGTGTTCAGGGGGCAGCGACCCAGTACTTC. Its protein product is CASSVQGAATQYF.

The CDR3 DNA reads as TGTGCCAGCAGCTTGGCAGGGGGAACAGTGAAGACCCAGTACTTC. It specifies CASSLAGGTVKTQYF. The rearrangement joins TRBV11-2 to TRBJ2-5, with 7 bases identical to TRBD1. CDR3 length: 15 amino acids. CDR1 and CDR2 (germline): SGHAT, FQNNGV. V lost 3 bases and J lost 6; bases outside the gene matches: 10.

This clone was seen more than once but under ten times. The chain links TRBV25-1 to TRBJ2-1; TRBD1 agrees at 10 bases. J was trimmed by 7 bases and V by 5 bases; bases with no gene match: 8. Germline CDR1 reads MGHDK; CDR2 reads SYGVNS. CDR3 length equals 15 residues. For the CDR3, the DNA is TGTGCCAGCAGTTTACCGGGACAGGGGAGAAATGAGCAGTTCTTC. It encodes CASSLPGQGRNEQFF.

The chain uses TRBV10-3 and TRBJ2-3, with 9 bases lining up with TRBD2. The CDR3 extends over 16 amino acids. The V and J ends lost 7 bases and 0 bases, in that order; junction bases with no gene match: 8. CDR1 is ENHRY, CDR2 SYGVKD, per germline. For the CDR3, the DNA is TGTGCCATCAAGTCGCGGGAGGGCCTGAGCACAGATACGCAGTATTTT. Protein: CAIKSREGLSTDTQYF.

This chain connects TRBV7-3 to TRBJ2-1; 9 bases line up with TRBD2. Germline V gene sequence: CDR1 SGHTA, CDR2 FQGTGA. The CDR3 runs 15 residues. Trimming removed 3 bases from V and 3 bases from J; junction bases left unmatched: 3. As DNA, the CDR3 is TGTGCCAGCAGCTTCGGACTAGCGTACTACAATGAGCAGTTCTTC. This translates into CASSFGLAYYNEQFF.

The chain couples TRBV7-9 to TRBJ1-3; D call uncertain. This CDR3 has 12 residues. The germline gives CDR1 SEHNR, CDR2 FQNEAQ (reference sequence). Between the trimmed V and J ends, which lost 1 base and 9 bases, there was a span of 7 bases. CDR3 amino acids: CASSLGGSTIYF. In nucleotides, the CDR3 is TGTGCCAGCAGCTTAGGCGGGAGCACCATATATTTT.